The 14 T cell receptor beta chains listed next were all sequenced from one sample in a study of T cells in Graves' hyperthyroidism and ophthalmopathy. TCR beta CDR3 region amplification was performed from RNA transcripts. Primed by the HTBI set, a first-round RT-PCR was run on the TCR CDR3. Each CDR3 protein is one row after TCRdb ran MiXCR on the multiplex PCR reads. This table has some 490,000 distinct CDR3 sequences, 15% to 20% appearing once. The sequencing input was blood. All receptors derive from a woman aged 25 to 39 with Graves' ophthalmopathy.

The V call is TRBV7-9, the J call TRBJ2-7, with D unresolved. Trimming removed 8 bases at V and 7 bases at J, with 27 bases between. The CDR3 runs 16 residues. Germline V gene data show CDR1 as SEHNR and CDR2 as FQNEAQ (reference sequence). The CDR3 DNA reads TGTGCCAGCGGGCGGTCGGGCATTTCCCCCCTCCTAGAGCAGTACTTC. It translates to CASGRSGISPLLEQYF.

This clonotype occurred many times. V gene TRBV7-3 combines with J gene TRBJ2-2, with a possible D match to TRBD1 (5 bases). The CDR3 consists of 17 residues. Germline V gene data show CDR1 as SGHTA and CDR2 as FQGTGA. Trimming took 5 bases from V and 1 from J, leaving 17 bases between them. As DNA, the CDR3 is TGTGCCAGCAGCCAGGGCCCGCAGAATGGGAACACCGGGGAGCTGTTTTTT. It codes for CASSQGPQNGNTGELFF.

This clonotype was picked up many times. The V and J genes are TRBV20-1 and TRBJ2-4, with 7 bases aligning to TRBD1. J lost 4 bases, V lost 3 bases, and 6 bases had no gene match. CDR1 and CDR2 from the germline V gene are DFQATT and SNEGSKA (reference sequence). The CDR3 length is 14 residues. CDR3 sequence (DNA): TGCAGTGCTAGGGAAGACAGGGTAAAAAACATTCAGTACTTC. Amino acids: CSAREDRVKNIQYF.

This clonotype came up many times. The chain joins TRBV5-6 to TRBJ1-1; no definite D call. The CDR3 runs 14 residues. Germline values: CDR1 SGHDT, CDR2 YYEEEE. Trimming pared 0 bases from V and 3 bases from J, leaving 9 bases between. CDR3 protein: CASSLGLKDTEAFF. CDR3 DNA sequence: TGTGCCAGCAGCTTGGGCCTGAAGGACACTGAAGCTTTCTTT.

This clonotype has a count of ten or more. The CDR3 DNA follows: TGCAGTGCTAGAGATTCGAGTAAACCCTACAATGAGCAGTTCTTC. It is translated as CSARDSSKPYNEQFF. The rearrangement uses TRBV20-1 and TRBJ2-1; D call uncertain. The ends were cut back, 0 bases at V and 2 bases at J, with 11 bases in the middle. This CDR3 region has 15 residues. Germline V lookup: CDR1 DFQATT, CDR2 SNEGSKA (reference sequence).

The CDR3 sequence is CASSFPRAGGPEETQYF. The CDR3 bases are TGTGCCAGCAGTTTCCCAAGGGCGGGAGGGCCGGAAGAGACCCAGTACTTC. This chain joins TRBV28 and TRBJ2-5; 9 bases are shared with TRBD2. CDR1 is MDHEN and CDR2 is SYDVKM in the germline V gene. J gave up 3 bases and V 3 bases, and 11 bases lay outside the gene matches. This CDR3 is 17 amino acids long.

This clonotype has a handful of counts. The V call is TRBV18, the J call TRBJ2-1; 11 nucleotides line up with TRBD1. Germline V gives CDR1 KGHSH, CDR2 LQKENI. This CDR3 contains 15 residues. The V gene end was trimmed by 3 bases and the J gene end by 12 bases; junction bases not matched to a gene: 10. The CDR3 region is CASSPRTGGRLGQFF. Written as DNA, the CDR3 is TGTGCCAGCTCACCTAGGACAGGGGGCCGGTTGGGGCAGTTCTTC. The full variable domain, in which reference TRBV18 and TRBJ2-1 provide the parts outside the CDR3, is NAGVMQNPRHLVRRRGQEARLRCSPMKGHSHVYWYRQLPEEGLKFMVYLQKENIIDESGMPKERFSAEFPKEGPSILRIQQVVRGDSAAYFCASSPRTGGRLGQFFGPGTRLTVL.

This clonotype occurred many times. The chain carries TRBV6-1 and TRBJ2-5, with TRBD2 identical over 10 bases. This CDR3 is 17 amino acids long. Germline CDR1 and CDR2: MNHNS and SASEGT. The trim removed 5 bases at V and 2 bases at J, leaving 11 bases unmatched. The CDR3 loop is CASSNLAGGAIQETQYF. The DNA of the CDR3 is TGTGCCAGCAGTAATTTAGCGGGAGGTGCAATTCAAGAGACCCAGTACTTC.

A single count supports this clonotype. This rearrangement joins TRBV2 to TRBJ1-5, with TRBD1 matching 7 bases. Germline-derived CDR1 and CDR2 are SNHLY and FYNNEI. V was clipped by 8 bases and J by 4 bases; unmatched bases: 5. The CDR3 has 13 residues. The CDR3 is CASCRDSNQPQHF. In DNA, the CDR3 is TGTGCCAGCTGCCGGGACAGTAATCAGCCCCAGCATTTT.

This clonotype has at least ten counts. The rearrangement links TRBV6-1 to TRBJ2-7, with D unresolved. The germline V and J ends were trimmed by 8 bases and 3 bases, with 11 bases remaining between them. This CDR3 comprises 12 residues. Germline V gene sequence: CDR1 MNHNS, CDR2 SASEGT. The CDR3 spells CASRQWDYEQYF. The CDR3 DNA reads TGTGCCAGCCGTCAATGGGACTACGAGCAGTACTTC.

This CDR3 reads CASSIDRAAQETQYF. CDR3 DNA: TGTGCCAGTAGTATAGATCGGGCAGCCCAAGAGACCCAGTACTTC. The chain recombines TRBV19 with TRBJ2-5; D unclear. There are 15 residues in the CDR3. Trimming took 0 bases from V and 1 from J, leaving 9 bases between them. Germline loops: CDR1 LNHDA, CDR2 SQIVND (reference sequence). The complete variable domain, with remaining parts taken from reference TRBV19 and TRBJ2-5, reads DGGITQSPKYLFRKEGQNVTLSCEQNLNHDAMYWYRQDPGQGLRLIYYSQIVNDFQKGDIAEGYSVSREKKESFPLTVTSAQKNPTAFYLCASSIDRAAQETQYFGPGTRLLVL.

The chain combines TRBV20-1 with TRBJ1-1; 7 bases map to TRBD1. This CDR3 has 14 residues. CDR1 DFQATT and CDR2 SNEGSKA come from the germline V gene (reference sequence). V lost 5 bases to trimming and J lost 1 base; unmatched junction nucleotides: 7. The CDR3: CSAGPGGPNTEAFF. As DNA, the CDR3 is TGCAGTGCTGGCCCAGGGGGGCCGAACACTGAAGCTTTCTTT.

In its sample, this clonotype was seen a few times. The rearrangement joins TRBV5-4 to TRBJ1-6; TRBD1 might be the D (6 bases). V lost 1 base and J 11 bases, leaving 13 bases between the germline ends. CDR1 and CDR2 (germline): SGHNT, YYREEE (reference sequence). The CDR3 is made up of 14 amino acids. The CDR3 sequence: CASSLWGAKTPLHF. The CDR3 DNA follows: TGTGCCAGCAGCTTGTGGGGGGCCAAGACACCCCTCCACTTT.

This clonotype was detected a few times. V usage is TRBV20-1 and J usage is TRBJ1-6, with 9 bases lining up with TRBD1. Germline V CDR1 and CDR2: DFQATT, SNEGSKA (reference sequence). This CDR3 contains 13 residues. V gave up 6 bases and J gave up 8 bases; unmatched junction bases: 5. The CDR3 DNA follows: TGCAGTGCCAGGGACAGGGTCGATTCACCCCTCCACTTT. Protein product: CSARDRVDSPLHF.